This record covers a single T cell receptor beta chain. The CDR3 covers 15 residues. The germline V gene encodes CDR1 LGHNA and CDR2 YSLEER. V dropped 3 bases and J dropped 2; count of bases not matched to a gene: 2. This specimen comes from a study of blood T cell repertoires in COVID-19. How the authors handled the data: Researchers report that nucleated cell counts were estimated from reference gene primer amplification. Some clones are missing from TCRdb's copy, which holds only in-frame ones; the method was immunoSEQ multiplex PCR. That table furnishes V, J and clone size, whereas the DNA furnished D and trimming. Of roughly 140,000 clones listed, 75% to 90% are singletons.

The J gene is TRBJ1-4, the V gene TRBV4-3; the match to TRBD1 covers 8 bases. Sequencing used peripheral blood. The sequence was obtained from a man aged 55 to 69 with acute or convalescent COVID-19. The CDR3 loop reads CASSQRQGTNEKLFF. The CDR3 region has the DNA TGCGCCAGCAGCCAGAGACAGGGGACTAATGAAAAACTGTTTTTT.